The 30 T cell receptor beta chains given below trace back to one sample, sequenced in a study of blood T cell repertoires in COVID-19. Clones were read by immunoSEQ multiplex PCR, and TCRdb kept only the in-frame ones, dropping some. This sample carries 150,000 or so clones, less than 90% of them seen once, and the ten largest clones take approximately 24%. Sequenced input: peripheral blood. The receptors were gathered from a man aged 55-75 years with acute or convalescent COVID-19.

The chain links TRBV19 to TRBJ1-5; D not certain. This CDR3 is built from 15 residues. Germline V gene sequence: CDR1 LNHDA, CDR2 SQIVND (reference sequence). Trimming removed 1 base at V and 3 bases at J, with 10 bases between. This CDR3 reads CASSIGGRFNQPQHF. The CDR3 DNA reads as TGTGCCAGTAGTATAGGAGGTAGGTTCAATCAGCCCCAGCATTTT.

The chain has TRBV19 and TRBJ2-2, with TRBD1 matching over 8 bases. Germline CDR1 reads LNHDA; CDR2 reads SQIVND (reference sequence). V gave up 5 bases and J gave up 4 bases; unmatched junction bases: 6. The CDR3 has 15 residues. The CDR3 nucleotides read TGTGCCAGTAGTGGACAGGGACTGGGCACCGGGGAGCTGTTTTTT. Protein sequence: CASSGQGLGTGELFF.

The chain recombines TRBV5-6 with TRBJ2-7; 7 bases are a match to TRBD1. The CDR3 extends over 15 amino acids. V gave up 2 bases and J gave up 0 bases; unmatched junction bases: 5. CDR1 and CDR2 from the germline V gene are SGHDT and YYEEEE. The CDR3: CASSFYRDSSYEQYF. The CDR3 DNA reads TGTGCCAGCAGCTTTTACCGGGACAGCTCCTACGAGCAGTACTTC.

V is TRBV5-6 and J is TRBJ2-7, with 7 bases lining up with TRBD1. Trimming at V came to 3 bases and at J to 5 bases, leaving 11 bases not matched to a gene. Per the germline V gene, CDR1 is SGHDT and CDR2 is YYEEEE. This CDR3 spans 15 amino acids. The CDR3 DNA reads as TGTGCCAGCAGCTCATACAGGGGAAAACAGGACGAGCAGTACTTC. Translation: CASSSYRGKQDEQYF. Filled out from reference TRBV5-6 and TRBJ2-7, the complete variable domain reads DAGVTQSPTHLIKTRGQQVTLRCSPKSGHDTVSWYQQALGQGPQFIFQYYEEEERQRGNFPDRFSGHQFPNYSSELNVNALLLGDSALYLCASSSYRGKQDEQYFGPGTRLTVT.

The chain links TRBV18 to TRBJ1-1; 8 positions match TRBD1. The CDR3 consists of 16 residues. The germline gives CDR1 KGHSH, CDR2 LQKENI. V lost 1 base and J lost 4; bases outside the gene matches: 8. CDR3 sequence reads: CASSPQTTGEITEAFF. The DNA of the CDR3 is TGTGCCAGCTCACCACAGACGACAGGGGAAATCACTGAAGCTTTCTTT.

In regard to this clone: The junction departs from the called germline gene at one end, perhaps through a read error. This chain joins TRBV15 and TRBJ1-4; 11 bases are shared with TRBD1. The CDR3 covers 16 residues. In germline, CDR1 is LNHNV, CDR2 YYDKDF (reference sequence). The CDR3 bases are TGTGCCGCCAGCAGAGGGGGGACAGGGGGTAGGGAAAAACTGTTTTTT. Amino acid sequence: CAASRGGTGGREKLFF.

The chain combines TRBV9 with TRBJ2-7, with 12 bases that match TRBD2. The ends lost 2 bases at V and 6 bases at J; junction bases unmatched: 0. The CDR3 sequence is 13 residues long. From germline, CDR1 is SGDLS and CDR2 YYNGEE. The CDR3 sequence is CASSVGLAGEQYF. The CDR3, as DNA: TGTGCCAGCAGCGTGGGACTAGCGGGCGAGCAGTACTTC. Variable domain in full (rest from reference TRBV9 and TRBJ2-7): DSGVTQTPKHLITATGQRVTLRCSPRSGDLSVYWYQQSLDQGLQFLIQYYNGEERAKGNILERFSAQQFPDLHSELNLSSLELGDSALYFCASSVGLAGEQYFGPGTRLTVT.

The chain recombines TRBV12-3 or TRBV12-4 with TRBJ2-5; D is ambiguous. Trimming left V 4 bases short and J 1 base short, with 7 bases between. The CDR3 consists of 13 residues. The CDR3 nucleotides read TGTGCCAGCAGTTCCACAGCCCAAGAGACCCAGTACTTC. Protein product: CASSSTAQETQYF.

The genes are TRBV11-3 and TRBJ2-7; D unresolved. This CDR3 has 13 amino acids. Germline CDR1 is SGHNT and CDR2 is YENEEA. Trimming shortened V by 0 bases and J by 2 bases, and 5 bases separated the two germline ends. The CDR3 bases are TGTGCCAGCAGCTTAGAGAAGCCCTACGAGCAGTACTTC. This codes for CASSLEKPYEQYF.

V is TRBV29-1 and J is TRBJ1-2; weak D call: TRBD1 (6 bases). V was trimmed by 1 base and J by 7 bases, leaving 16 bases between them. From germline, CDR1 is SQVTM and CDR2 ANQGSEA. CDR3 length equals 14 residues. Here the CDR3 DNA reads TGCAGCGTTGAAGGTGCGGGGGGCGCGGGTGGCTACACCTTC. It codes for CSVEGAGGAGGYTF.

This clone has a single count. DNA of the CDR3: TGTGCCAGCAGCACCGGAGGTAGCAATCAGCCCCAGCATTTT. It is translated as CASSTGGSNQPQHF. The genes are TRBV13 and TRBJ1-5; no clear D gene. Germline CDR1 reads PRHDT; CDR2 reads FYEKMQ (reference sequence). Trimming cost V 5 bases and J 0 bases, with 8 bases left between them. CDR3 length equals 14 residues.

The chain is built from TRBV30 and TRBJ2-1, with 10 bases that match TRBD2. Germline lookup yields CDR1 GTSNPN and CDR2 SVGIG (reference sequence). The CDR3 consists of 14 residues. V was pared by 4 bases and J by 2 bases, with 2 bases of the junction left unmatched. The CDR3 DNA follows: TGTGCCTGGACTCTAGCGGGGGCCTACAATGAGCAGTTCTTC. Its protein product is CAWTLAGAYNEQFF.

The V call is TRBV6-1, the J call TRBJ2-7; a weak D match, TRBD1 (5 bases). The germline CDR1 and CDR2 sequences are MNHNS and SASEGT. V was pared by 0 bases and J by 5 bases, with 20 bases between. The CDR3 extends over 17 amino acids. The CDR3 nucleotides read TGTGCCAGCAGTGAAGCCGATTCGACAGTATGGTCTAACGAGCAGTACGTC. It specifies CASSEADSTVWSNEQYV.

This rearrangement joins TRBV15 to TRBJ2-1, with 11 bases aligning to TRBD1. CDR3 length: 14 amino acids. With V trimmed by 8 bases and J by 8 bases, 8 bases remained unmatched. In germline, CDR1 is LNHNV, CDR2 YYDKDF (reference sequence). The CDR3 loop is CATSGTGGIYEQFF. DNA of the CDR3: TGTGCCACCTCAGGGACAGGGGGAATCTATGAGCAGTTCTTC.

The DNA of the CDR3 is TGTGCCAGCAGCTTAGCAGGGGCCGATCAGCCCCAGCATTTT. As protein: CASSLAGADQPQHF. The chain couples TRBV7-9 to TRBJ1-5, with D possibly being TRBD1 (5 bases). Between the trimmed V and J ends, which lost 0 bases and 5 bases, there was a span of 8 bases. Germline CDR1 SEHNR, CDR2 FQNEAQ (reference sequence). There are 14 residues in the CDR3.

The genes are TRBV6-1 and TRBJ1-5; 8 bases map to TRBD1. The CDR3 consists of 15 residues. Germline V gene lookup returns CDR1 MNHNS and CDR2 SASEGT. Trimming removed 3 bases from V and 2 bases from J; junction bases left unmatched: 3. CDR3 in DNA: TGTGCCAGCAGTGATCCGGACAGGGGCAATCAGCCCCAGCATTTT. Its protein is CASSDPDRGNQPQHF.

The chain links TRBV6-5 to TRBJ2-1; 8 nucleotides agree with TRBD1. The CDR3 is 15 amino acids. Per germline, CDR1 MNHEY and CDR2 SVGAGI. Germline trimming cut 5 bases from V and 6 bases from J; bases unmatched to any gene: 9. The CDR3 protein is CASSHRQGLGNEQFF. CDR3 nucleotides: TGTGCCAGCAGTCATCGACAGGGGTTAGGCAATGAGCAGTTCTTC.

The chain uses TRBV19 and TRBJ1-4; 8 nucleotides line up with TRBD1. This CDR3 comprises 14 residues. The germline CDR1 and CDR2 sequences are LNHDA and SQIVND (reference sequence). The J segment lost 7 bases and the V segment lost 10 bases, leaving 11 bases of the junction unmatched. The CDR3, as DNA: TGTGCCACCAAGCTCAGGGGGCTTGGTGAAAAACTGTTTTTT. Translation gives CATKLRGLGEKLFF.

Only a few counts were recorded for this clone. V gene TRBV2 combines with J gene TRBJ1-3; no clear D gene. V was shortened by 2 bases and J by 1 base, with 6 bases between the two germline ends. Germline V lookup: CDR1 SNHLY, CDR2 FYNNEI. The CDR3 length is 14 residues. CDR3 DNA sequence: TGTGCCAGCAGTGAAAGCAGGTCTGGAAACACCATATATTTT. This translates into CASSESRSGNTIYF.

This clone has a single count. The chain joins TRBV7-9 to TRBJ1-5, with TRBD1 identical over 8 bases. The germline gives CDR1 SEHNR, CDR2 FQNEAQ (reference sequence). V lost 5 bases and J lost 7; bases outside the gene matches: 19. This CDR3 is built from 18 residues. The CDR3 nucleotides are TGTGCCAGCAGCCGCATATTAAAGACAGGGGAGCGAGGGCAGCCCCAGCATTTT. It specifies CASSRILKTGERGQPQHF. Filled out from reference TRBV7-9 and TRBJ1-5, the complete variable domain reads DTGVSQNPRHKITKRGQNVTFRCDPISEHNRLYWYRQTLGQGPEFLTYFQNEAQLEKSRLLSDRFSAERPKGSFSTLEIQRTEQGDSAMYLCASSRILKTGERGQPQHFGDGTRLSIL.

V and J are TRBV9 and TRBJ1-2, with a possible D match to TRBD1 (5 bases). Germline V gives CDR1 SGDLS, CDR2 YYNGEE. The CDR3 extends over 14 amino acids. V was clipped by 4 bases and J by 4 bases, with 14 bases between them. The CDR3 reads CASSPDGGGYGYTF. DNA for the CDR3: TGTGCCAGCAGCCCGGACGGGGGTGGCTATGGCTACACCTTC.

The chain couples TRBV11-3 to TRBJ1-1; 7 nucleotides match TRBD1. The CDR3 has 15 amino acids. J lost 0 bases, V lost 5 bases, and 6 bases had no gene match. CDR1 and CDR2 (germline): SGHNT, YENEEA. The CDR3: CASSTRGQMNTEAFF. The CDR3 DNA is TGTGCCAGCAGCACCAGGGGACAGATGAACACTGAAGCTTTCTTT.

For the CDR3, the DNA is TGTGCCAGCAGCTACGATTCCGGGACTAGCGGAGTGTACGAGCAGTACGTC. This encodes CASSYDSGTSGVYEQYV. This chain joins TRBV5-8 and TRBJ2-7; 11 nucleotides align to TRBD2. In germline, CDR1 is SGHTS, CDR2 YDEGEE. V gave up 3 bases and J gave up 4 bases; unmatched junction bases: 12. The CDR3 contains 17 residues.

The rearrangement joins TRBV9 to TRBJ1-6; 8 bases are shared with TRBD1. This CDR3 region has 16 residues. Germline V gene sequence: CDR1 SGDLS, CDR2 YYNGEE. Germline trimming cut 0 bases from V and 9 bases from J; bases unmatched to any gene: 8. The CDR3 DNA reads TGTGCCAGCAGCGTAGCGGACAGGGCTGGGGGTTCACCCCTCCACTTT. This translates into CASSVADRAGGSPLHF.

The chain has TRBV19 and TRBJ2-5; tentatively, D is TRBD2 (5 bases). This CDR3 has 17 amino acids. Germline V gene lookup returns CDR1 LNHDA and CDR2 SQIVND (reference sequence). The ends were cut back, 0 bases at V and 5 bases at J, with 19 bases in the middle. Written as DNA, the CDR3 is TGTGCCAGTAGTATAGAGATGACACAAAAATCGGGGGAGACCCAGTACTTC. Its translation: CASSIEMTQKSGETQYF.

The chain links TRBV9 to TRBJ2-6; D remains unclear. CDR3 length: 17 amino acids. V dropped 4 bases and J dropped 2 bases, with 16 bases sitting between them. Germline CDR1 and CDR2: SGDLS and YYNGEE. The CDR3 DNA is TGTGCCAGCAGCTATAGCCCGGTTACTGCTGGGGCCAACGTCCTGACTTTC. Translation: CASSYSPVTAGANVLTF.

V usage is TRBV10-1 and J usage is TRBJ2-1; 10 bases line up with TRBD1. This CDR3 has 13 residues. The germline V gene encodes CDR1 WNHNN and CDR2 SYGVQD (reference sequence). V lost 4 bases and J lost 8; bases outside the gene matches: 2. CDR3 protein: CASSGQGAHEQFF. The CDR3 DNA follows: TGCGCCAGCAGTGGACAGGGGGCCCATGAGCAGTTCTTC.

J is TRBJ1-1 and V is TRBV12-3 or TRBV12-4; D gene unclear. The CDR3 runs 13 residues. The germline V and J ends were trimmed by 3 bases and 4 bases, with 9 bases remaining between them. The CDR3 bases are TGTGCCAGCAGTTTTGGACTGAGCACTGAAGCTTTCTTT. As protein: CASSFGLSTEAFF.

The chain is built from TRBV27 and TRBJ1-2, with 8 positions matching TRBD1. J lost 7 bases, V lost 3 bases, and 1 base had no gene match. Germline V gene lookup returns CDR1 MNHEY and CDR2 SMNVEV (reference sequence). This CDR3 is built from 12 residues. CDR3 sequence: CASSFTGGGYTF. CDR3 DNA sequence: TGTGCCAGCAGTTTTACAGGGGGTGGCTACACCTTC.

The chain couples TRBV6-2 or TRBV6-3 to TRBJ1-1, with D perhaps TRBD1 (5 bases). The CDR3 length is 15 residues. Germline CDR1 MNHEY, CDR2 SVGEGT. V was pared by 5 bases and J by 1 base, with 14 bases between. CDR3 amino acids: CASSGHSGKNTEAFF. Here the CDR3 DNA reads TGTGCCAGCAGTGGACACAGTGGAAAGAACACTGAAGCTTTCTTT.